The 3 T cell receptor beta chains below all came from one sample that was sequenced in a study of T cell changes during pregnancy in multiple sclerosis. Only in-frame clones appear in the TCRdb table, and some are missing; sequencing was by immunoSEQ multiplex PCR. The data show approximately 65,000 clones, with approximately 90% seen just once and approximately 1.5% held by the top ten. The starting material was peripheral blood, obtained in the third trimester of pregnancy. Receptors originate from a female donor in good health, enrolled as a control in a pregnancy study.

The chain employs TRBV11-2 and TRBJ2-5, with D perhaps TRBD1 (5 bases). V was cut by 5 bases and J by 2 bases, with 9 bases left in between. Germline V gene data show CDR1 as SGHAT and CDR2 as FQNNGV. The CDR3 loop spans 13 amino acids. In DNA form, the CDR3 reads TGTGCCAGCAGCCCTAGGGGACAAGAGACCCAGTACTTC. This codes for CASSPRGQETQYF.

This clone was counted a single time. The gene calls are TRBV7-9 and TRBJ1-2, with 7 bases that match TRBD1. The ends lost 5 bases at V and 5 bases at J; junction bases unmatched: 8. Per germline, CDR1 SEHNR and CDR2 FQNEAQ (reference sequence). The CDR3 consists of 14 residues. The CDR3 DNA follows: TGTGCCAGCAGCGTAACAGGGGTTGGGTATGGCTACACCTTC. It encodes CASSVTGVGYGYTF.

J is TRBJ2-2 and V is TRBV4-3; TRBD1 agrees at 8 bases. The CDR3 is 15 residues long. The V and J ends lost 3 bases and 5 bases, in that order; junction bases with no gene match: 5. The germline gives CDR1 LGHNA, CDR2 YSLEER. CDR3: CASSQRTGRTGELFF. The CDR3 nucleotides read TGCGCCAGCAGCCAGCGGACAGGGAGGACCGGGGAGCTGTTTTTT.